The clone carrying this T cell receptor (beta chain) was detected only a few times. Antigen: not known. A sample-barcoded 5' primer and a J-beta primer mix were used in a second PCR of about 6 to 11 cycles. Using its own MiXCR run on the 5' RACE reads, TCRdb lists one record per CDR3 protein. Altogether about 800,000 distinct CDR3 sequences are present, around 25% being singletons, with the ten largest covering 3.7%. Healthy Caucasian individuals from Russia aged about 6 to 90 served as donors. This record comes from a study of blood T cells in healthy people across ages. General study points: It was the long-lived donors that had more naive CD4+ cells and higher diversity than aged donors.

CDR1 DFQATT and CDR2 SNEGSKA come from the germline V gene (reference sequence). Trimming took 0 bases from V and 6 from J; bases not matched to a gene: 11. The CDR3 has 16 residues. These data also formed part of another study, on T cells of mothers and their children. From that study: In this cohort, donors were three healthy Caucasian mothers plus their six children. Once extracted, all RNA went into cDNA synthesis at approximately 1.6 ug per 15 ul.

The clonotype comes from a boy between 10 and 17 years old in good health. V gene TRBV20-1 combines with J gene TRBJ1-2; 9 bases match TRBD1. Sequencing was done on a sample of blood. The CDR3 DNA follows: TGCAGTGCTAGAGATAGCTTTGGGGACAGGGCTCATGGCTACACCTTC. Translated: CSARDSFGDRAHGYTF.